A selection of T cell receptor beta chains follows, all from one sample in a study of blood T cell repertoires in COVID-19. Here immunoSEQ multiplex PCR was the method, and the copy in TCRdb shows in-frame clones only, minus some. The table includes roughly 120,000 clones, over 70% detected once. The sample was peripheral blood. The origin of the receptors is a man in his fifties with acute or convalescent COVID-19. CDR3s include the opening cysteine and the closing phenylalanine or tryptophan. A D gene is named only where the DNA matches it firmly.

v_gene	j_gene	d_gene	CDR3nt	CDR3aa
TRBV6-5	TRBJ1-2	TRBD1	TGTGCCAGCAGTTACGGGACAGTTCCCTATGGCTACACCTTC	CASSYGTVPYGYTF
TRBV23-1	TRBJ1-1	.	TGCGCCAGCAGTCAATCGCGGCGCCCGTCGAACACTGAAGCTTTCTTT	CASSQSRRPSNTEAFF
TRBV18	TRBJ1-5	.	TGTGCCAGCTCACCCGCAGGGGCGGGCCAGCCCCAGCATTTT	CASSPAGAGQPQHF
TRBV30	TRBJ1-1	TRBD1	TGTGCCTGGAGAACCCCCCAGGGGGCGATGAACACTGAAGCTTTCTTT	CAWRTPQGAMNTEAFF
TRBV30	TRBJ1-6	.	TGTGCCTGGAGTGTACTCTTGCAGGATAATTCACCCCTCCACTTT	CAWSVLLQDNSPLHF
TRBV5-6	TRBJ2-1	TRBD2	TGTGCCAGCACGGGACTAGCGGCTGGACCACATAGCGATGAGCAGTTCTTC	CASTGLAAGPHSDEQFF
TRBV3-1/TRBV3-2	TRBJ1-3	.	TGTGCCAGCAGCCAATCTTCTGGAAACACCATATATTTT	CASSQSSGNTIYF
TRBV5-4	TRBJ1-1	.	TGTGCCAGCAGCAGGGAGAGCACTGAAGCTTTCTTT	CASSRESTEAFF
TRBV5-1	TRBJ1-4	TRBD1	TGCGCCAGCAGCCTAAGGACAGGGGGAAATGAAAAACTGTTTTTT	CASSLRTGGNEKLFF
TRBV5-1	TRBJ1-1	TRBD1	TGCGCCAGCAGCTTAGGGGACAGGGACACTGAAGCTTTCTTT	CASSLGDRDTEAFF